This TCR beta chain stems from a study of CD8+ T cells in alopecia areata. Overall study context: The study gave tofacitinib for 6 to 18 months, then 6 months off drug. Findings of the study overall: Clonality exceeded that of normal scalp in lesional scalp, most notably in alopecia totalis/universalis.

Isolated RNA was reverse transcribed into cDNA used as the sequencing template. Repertoires were generated with immunoSEQ multiplex PCR, while TCRdb's copy carries only in-frame clones and drops some. Of 150,000 to 200,000 clones listed, about 67% are singletons. The V gene end was trimmed by 5 bases and the J gene end by 8 bases; junction bases not matched to a gene: 5. CDR1 and CDR2 from the germline V gene are SGHVS and FQNEAQ. This CDR3 is built from 12 residues. PBMCs were stained for CD3, CD4 and CD8, and CD4+ and CD8+ T cells were sorted. A word on this clone: The antigen remains undetermined.

This receptor was obtained from a human donor with alopecia areata. This chain connects TRBV7-8 to TRBJ1-1; 7 positions match TRBD1. The source was CD8+ T cells sorted from blood, collected at week 0. The CDR3 sequence is CASSPWTGEAFF. The CDR3 DNA follows: TGTGCCAGCAGCCCCTGGACAGGAGAAGCTTTCTTT.